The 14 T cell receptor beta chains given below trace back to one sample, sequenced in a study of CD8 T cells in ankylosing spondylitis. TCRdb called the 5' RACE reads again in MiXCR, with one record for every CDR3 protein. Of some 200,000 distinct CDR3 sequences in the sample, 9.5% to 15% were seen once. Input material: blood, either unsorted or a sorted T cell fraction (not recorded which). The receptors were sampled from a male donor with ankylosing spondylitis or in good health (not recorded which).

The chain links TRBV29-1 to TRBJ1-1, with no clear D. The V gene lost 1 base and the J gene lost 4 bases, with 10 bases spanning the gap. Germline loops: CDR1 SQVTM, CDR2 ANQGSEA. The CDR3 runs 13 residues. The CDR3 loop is CSVEGGERTEAFF. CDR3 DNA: TGCAGCGTTGAAGGGGGAGAGCGCACTGAAGCTTTCTTT.

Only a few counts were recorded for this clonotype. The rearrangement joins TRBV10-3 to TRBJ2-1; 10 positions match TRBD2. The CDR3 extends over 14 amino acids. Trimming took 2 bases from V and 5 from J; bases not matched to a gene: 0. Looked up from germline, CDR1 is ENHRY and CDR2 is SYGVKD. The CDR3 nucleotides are TGTGCCATCAGTGAGACTAGCGGGGACAATGAGCAGTTCTTC. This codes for CAISETSGDNEQFF.

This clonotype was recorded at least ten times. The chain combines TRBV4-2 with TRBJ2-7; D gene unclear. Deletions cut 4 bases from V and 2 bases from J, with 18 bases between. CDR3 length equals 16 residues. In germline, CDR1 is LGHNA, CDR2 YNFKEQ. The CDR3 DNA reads TGTGCCAGCAGCCCCAGGCAACTTCCAAATACCTACGAGCAGTACTTC. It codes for CASSPRQLPNTYEQYF.

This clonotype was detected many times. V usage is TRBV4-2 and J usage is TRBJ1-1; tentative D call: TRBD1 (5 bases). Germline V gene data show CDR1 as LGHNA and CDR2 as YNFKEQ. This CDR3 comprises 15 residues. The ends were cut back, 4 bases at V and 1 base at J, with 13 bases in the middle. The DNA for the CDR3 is TGTGCCAGCAGCCTGACCCCTGACAGGAACACTGAAGCTTTCTTT. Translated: CASSLTPDRNTEAFF.

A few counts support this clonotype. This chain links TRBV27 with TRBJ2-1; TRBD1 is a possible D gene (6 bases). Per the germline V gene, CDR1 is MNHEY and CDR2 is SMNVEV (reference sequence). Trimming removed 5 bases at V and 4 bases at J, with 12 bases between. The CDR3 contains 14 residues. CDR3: CASSTRGGYNEQFF. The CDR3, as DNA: TGTGCCAGCAGTACCCGAGGGGGTTACAATGAGCAGTTCTTC.

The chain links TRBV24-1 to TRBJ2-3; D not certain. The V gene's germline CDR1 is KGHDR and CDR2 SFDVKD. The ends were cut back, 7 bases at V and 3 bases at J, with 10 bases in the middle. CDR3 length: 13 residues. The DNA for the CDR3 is TGTGCCACCAGGGGTGCTAGGACAGATACGCAGTATTTT. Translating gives CATRGARTDTQYF.

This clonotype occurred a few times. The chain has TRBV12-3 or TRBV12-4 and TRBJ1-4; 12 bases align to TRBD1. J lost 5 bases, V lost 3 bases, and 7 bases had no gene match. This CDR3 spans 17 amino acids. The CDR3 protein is CASSFKGQGAANEKLFF. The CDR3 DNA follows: TGTGCCAGCAGTTTTAAGGGACAGGGGGCAGCAAATGAAAAACTGTTTTTT.

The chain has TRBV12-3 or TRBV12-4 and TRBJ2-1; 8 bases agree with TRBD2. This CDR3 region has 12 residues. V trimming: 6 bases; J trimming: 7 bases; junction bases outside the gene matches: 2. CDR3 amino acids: CASRREGNEQFF. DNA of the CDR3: TGTGCCAGCAGACGGGAGGGAAATGAGCAGTTCTTC.

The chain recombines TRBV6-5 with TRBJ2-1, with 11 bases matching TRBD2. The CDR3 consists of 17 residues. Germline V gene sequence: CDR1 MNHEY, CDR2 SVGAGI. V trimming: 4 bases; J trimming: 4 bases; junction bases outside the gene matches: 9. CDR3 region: CASSSSSRTSGYNEQFF. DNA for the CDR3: TGTGCCAGCAGTTCCTCCTCCCGGACTAGCGGGTACAATGAGCAGTTCTTC.

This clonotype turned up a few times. Here the CDR3 DNA reads TGTGCCAGCAGCCTATTGGGCGACCGGGAGCTGTTTTTT. The encoded protein is CASSLLGDRELFF. The chain is built from TRBV14 and TRBJ2-2; D remains unclear. The CDR3 spans 13 residues. Germline loops: CDR1 SGHDN, CDR2 FVKESK. V shed 4 bases and J shed 9 bases, with 12 bases lying between them.

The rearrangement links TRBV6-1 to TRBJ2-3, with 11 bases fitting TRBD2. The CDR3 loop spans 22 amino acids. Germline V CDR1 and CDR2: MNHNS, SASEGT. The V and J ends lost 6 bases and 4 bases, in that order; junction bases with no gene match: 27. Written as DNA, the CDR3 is TGTGCCAGCAGGGGACTTATATACTTTCCCGGGACTAGCGGACCAATGGCAGATACGCAGTATTTT. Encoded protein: CASRGLIYFPGTSGPMADTQYF.

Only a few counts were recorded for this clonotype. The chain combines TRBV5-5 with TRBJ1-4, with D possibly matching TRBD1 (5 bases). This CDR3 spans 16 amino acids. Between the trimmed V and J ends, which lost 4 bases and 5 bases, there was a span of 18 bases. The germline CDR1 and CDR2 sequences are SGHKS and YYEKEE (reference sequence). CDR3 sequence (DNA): TGTGCCAGCAGCGGTCGGGACGGCGAAGTCAATGAAAAACTGTTTTTT. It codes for CASSGRDGEVNEKLFF.

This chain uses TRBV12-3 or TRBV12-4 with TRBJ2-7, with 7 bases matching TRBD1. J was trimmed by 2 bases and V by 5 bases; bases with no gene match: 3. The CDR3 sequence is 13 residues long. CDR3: CASSGQDPYEQYF. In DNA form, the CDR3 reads TGTGCCAGCAGTGGACAGGATCCCTACGAGCAGTACTTC.

In nucleotides, the CDR3 is TGTGCCAGCAGCCTACTTCAGGAGGGCACAGATACGCAGTATTTT. This encodes CASSLLQEGTDTQYF. The chain couples TRBV7-8 to TRBJ2-3; D might be TRBD2 (5 bases). The CDR3 length is 15 residues. Per germline, CDR1 SGHVS and CDR2 FQNEAQ. V shed 5 bases and J shed 1 base, with 13 bases lying between them.